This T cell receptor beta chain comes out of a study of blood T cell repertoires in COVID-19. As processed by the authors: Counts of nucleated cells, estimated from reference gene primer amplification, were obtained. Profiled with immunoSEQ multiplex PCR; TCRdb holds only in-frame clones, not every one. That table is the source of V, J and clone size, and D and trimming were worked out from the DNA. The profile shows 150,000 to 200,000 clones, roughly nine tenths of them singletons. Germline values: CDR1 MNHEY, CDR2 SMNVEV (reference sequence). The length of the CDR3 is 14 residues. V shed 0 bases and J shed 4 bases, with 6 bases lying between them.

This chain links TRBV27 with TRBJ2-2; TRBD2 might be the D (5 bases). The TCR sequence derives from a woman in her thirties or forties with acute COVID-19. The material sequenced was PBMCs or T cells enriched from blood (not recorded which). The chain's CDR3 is CASSLSGSTGELFF. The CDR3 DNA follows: TGTGCCAGCAGTTTATCTGGGAGCACCGGGGAGCTGTTTTTT.